Listed below are T cell receptor beta chains from one sample, sequenced in a study of T-cell memory formation after mild COVID-19. TCRdb re-derived calls from the 5' RACE reads in MiXCR, one entry per CDR3 protein. Among fewer than 200,000 distinct CDR3 sequences, 20% to 25% were seen once, and the ten largest hold around 23%. Sequencing input: PBMCs or a T cell subset sorted from them (not recorded which). All receptors come from an adult woman who had mild COVID-19 (a few samples of this study predate the infection). Cell type and time point are not known. The conserved cysteine and the conserved F or W are not part of the CDR3 here.

v_call | cdr3_aa
TRBV7-9 | ASSPVGGGSYNEQF
TRBV4-2 | ASSRDREGTEAF
TRBV12-3/TRBV12-4 | ASTRDLVDEQF
TRBV12-3/TRBV12-4 | ASSFSFNEQF
TRBV5-1 | ASSPEGQATGELF
TRBV20-1 | SARGFTGTTEQY
TRBV30 | AWSHQGGTEAF
TRBV15 | ATSRDAGDEQY
TRBV15 | ATGRSGNTEAF
TRBV9 | ASSEPGPT
TRBV2 | ASSTPGTGLYSPLH
TRBV5-1 | ASSGLGYGTGLYEQY
TRBV20-1 | SARGARSYEQY
TRBV29-1 | SVRGGYYGELF
TRBV6-1 | ASSDWTSGTDTQY
TRBV12-3/TRBV12-4 | ASSPDPGGSGEQY
TRBV19 | ASTGPGELF
TRBV6-4 | ASSDSSGGQVDTQY
TRBV7-9 | ASSLGTLQRTEAF
TRBV7-8 | ASSPGDQSWYNEQF
TRBV12-3/TRBV12-4 | ASSFRLGNPDYGYT
TRBV9 | ASSPVRVPTGELF
TRBV20-1 | SAPARQAGGYT
TRBV5-1 | ASSLAGSRENEQF
TRBV4-1 | ASSLSTGTEAF
TRBV6-5 | ASSPGWDEAF